Presented here are 13 T cell receptor beta chains from one specimen sequenced in a study of shared clonotypes between healthy human individuals. Positively selected for CCR7, the CD45RO-negative cells used as naive CD8 cells excluded terminally differentiated effector memory CD45RA+ cells. Using immunoSEQ multiplex PCR, the repertoire was profiled, and TCRdb retains in-frame clones only, with some absent. The sample lists more than 2 million clones, roughly 95% occurring once. Sequenced sample: naive CD8+ T cells sorted from blood. The receptor set was obtained from a man younger than 35 in good health.

As regards this clone: An end of the junction differs from the germline gene, which may be a read error. This chain uses TRBV13 with TRBJ2-2; TRBD2 might be the D (5 bases). The CDR3 is made up of 16 amino acids. Per the germline V gene, CDR1 is PRHDT and CDR2 is FYEKMQ (reference sequence). CDR3 bases: TGTGCCAGCACCTTAGGGCCCGGGGCGAACACCGGGGAGCTGTTTTTT. Protein sequence: CASTLGPGANTGELFF.

This chain uses TRBV13 with TRBJ1-4, with 8 nucleotides matching TRBD1. CDR3 length equals 13 residues. The junction had 5 bases not matched to a gene; V was cut back by 8 bases and J by 6 bases. CDR1 is PRHDT, CDR2 FYEKMQ, per germline (reference sequence). CDR3 sequence: CASREGQDEKLFF. CDR3 DNA sequence: TGTGCCAGCCGAGAGGGACAGGATGAAAAACTGTTTTTT. The full variable domain, its missing parts supplied by reference TRBV13 and TRBJ1-4, is AAGVIQSPRHLIKEKRETATLKCYPIPRHDTVYWYQQGPGQDPQFLISFYEKMQSDKGSIPDRFSAQQFSDYHSELNMSSLELGDSALYFCASREGQDEKLFFGSGTQLSVL.

This chain joins TRBV6-5 and TRBJ1-2; 11 nucleotides line up with TRBD1. V lost 6 bases and J lost 8; bases outside the gene matches: 8. Germline V lookup: CDR1 MNHEY, CDR2 SVGAGI. The CDR3 runs 14 residues. The CDR3 nucleotides read TGTGCCAGCAGAACCGGGACAGGGGGTGACGGCTACACCTTC. Its protein is CASRTGTGGDGYTF.

This clone turned up a few times. The chain combines TRBV27 with TRBJ1-5; TRBD1 matches 7 bases. Trimming cost V 2 bases and J 1 base; bases outside gene matches: 5. The CDR3 sequence is 16 residues long. Looked up from germline, CDR1 is MNHEY and CDR2 is SMNVEV (reference sequence). The CDR3 DNA reads as TGTGCCAGCAGTTTAAGGGACAGCGGGAGCAATCAGCCCCAGCATTTT. Amino acid sequence: CASSLRDSGSNQPQHF.

The chain carries TRBV9 and TRBJ2-1; 9 bases match TRBD1. V dropped 4 bases and J dropped 2; count of bases not matched to a gene: 4. The CDR3 is made up of 15 amino acids. CDR1 SGDLS and CDR2 YYNGEE come from the germline V gene. The CDR3, as DNA: TGTGCCAGCAGCAAAGGACAGGGGACCTACAATGAGCAGTTCTTC. As protein: CASSKGQGTYNEQFF.

J is TRBJ2-1 and V is TRBV9, with D possibly being TRBD1 (5 bases). This CDR3 is built from 15 residues. Germline V gives CDR1 SGDLS, CDR2 YYNGEE. V lost 4 bases and J lost 3, with 14 bases in between. As DNA, the CDR3 is TGTGCCAGCAGCTCATCAGGACAAATCTACAATGAGCAGTTCTTC. This encodes CASSSSGQIYNEQFF.

The chain is built from TRBV2 and TRBJ2-1, with 8 positions matching TRBD2. Germline CDR1 SNHLY, CDR2 FYNNEI. The trim removed 4 bases at V and 9 bases at J, leaving 5 bases unmatched. The CDR3 is 13 residues long. The CDR3 DNA is TGTGCCAGCAGTGGCCGGGGGGGCATTGAGCAGTTCTTC. It yields the protein CASSGRGGIEQFF.

About this clone: This sample includes further DNA sequences coding for the same CDR3. The chain couples TRBV5-4 to TRBJ2-7; TRBD2 might be the D (6 bases). This CDR3 is 14 amino acids long. Germline CDR1 SGHNT, CDR2 YYREEE (reference sequence). The ends were cut back, 1 base at V and 2 bases at J, with 10 bases in the middle. The CDR3 sequence is CASSLPGGAYEQYF. The DNA for the CDR3 is TGTGCCAGCAGCTTGCCCGGCGGGGCCTACGAGCAGTACTTC.

This chain connects TRBV30 to TRBJ2-3; a weak D match, TRBD2 (5 bases). Germline CDR1 reads GTSNPN; CDR2 reads SVGIG (reference sequence). Trimming removed 2 bases at V and 2 bases at J, with 8 bases between. The CDR3 covers 13 residues. For the CDR3, the DNA is TGTGCCTGGAGTACGGAGGACACAGATACGCAGTATTTT. Protein product: CAWSTEDTDTQYF.

J is TRBJ1-4 and V is TRBV18; D call uncertain. Trimming removed 2 bases at V and 0 bases at J, with 16 bases between. CDR1 is KGHSH and CDR2 is LQKENI in the germline V gene. The CDR3 extends over 18 amino acids. CDR3 DNA sequence: TGTGCCAGCTCACCAAGCCAAATGAACAGTGCAACTAATGAAAAACTGTTTTTT. Protein sequence: CASSPSQMNSATNEKLFF. Full variable domain (missing parts from reference TRBV18 and TRBJ1-4): NAGVMQNPRHLVRRRGQEARLRCSPMKGHSHVYWYRQLPEEGLKFMVYLQKENIIDESGMPKERFSAEFPKEGPSILRIQQVVRGDSAAYFCASSPSQMNSATNEKLFFGSGTQLSVL.

This clone was found once. The CDR3: CASSYSRTGVTGTSGSLGYEQYF. The CDR3, as DNA: TGTGCCAGCAGTTACTCGAGGACAGGTGTAACCGGGACTAGCGGGAGTCTAGGGTACGAGCAGTACTTC. V gene TRBV6-7 combines with J gene TRBJ2-7; 14 bases map to TRBD2. TRBV6-7 belongs to the ORF category, with a function that is uncertain. The CDR3 has 23 residues. V trimming: 0 bases; J trimming: 4 bases; junction bases outside the gene matches: 23.

This clone was seen just once. The same CDR3 can be traced to other DNA sequences in this sample. The chain combines TRBV6-5 with TRBJ2-3, with 7 positions matching TRBD2. Germline V gene lookup returns CDR1 MNHEY and CDR2 SVGAGI. V trimming: 0 bases; J trimming: 4 bases; junction bases outside the gene matches: 1. The CDR3 has 14 amino acids. CDR3 sequence (DNA): TGTGCCAGCAGTTACTCCAGCGGGGCAGATACGCAGTATTTT. Translating it yields CASSYSSGADTQYF.

The V and J genes are TRBV5-5 and TRBJ1-3, with no clear D. Between the trimmed V and J ends, which lost 0 bases and 6 bases, there was a span of 10 bases. CDR3 length: 14 residues. Germline V CDR1 and CDR2: SGHKS, YYEKEE (reference sequence). In DNA, the CDR3 is TGTGCCAGCAGCTTGGGCAGCTCCGTAAACACCATATATTTT. Translation gives CASSLGSSVNTIYF.